This record covers a single TCR beta chain. This sample stems from a study of shared clonotypes between healthy human individuals. CD45RO-negative, CCR7-selected cells formed the naive CD8 fraction, which excluded terminally differentiated effector memory CD45RA+ cells. The repertoire was sequenced with immunoSEQ multiplex PCR; TCRdb's copy has only in-frame clones and lacks some. The table records some 2 million clones, less than 95% of them present only once. The CDR3 runs 17 residues. V was clipped by 1 base and J by 3 bases, with 17 bases between them. The germline V gene encodes CDR1 SGHTA and CDR2 FQGNSA.

The J gene is TRBJ2-3, the V gene TRBV7-2; D could derive from TRBD1 or TRBD2 (6 bases each). Specimen: naive CD8+ T cells sorted from blood. The origin of this receptor is a man aged 18 to 30 in good health. Here the CDR3 reads CASSLEAHRDSTDTQYF. As DNA, the CDR3 is TGTGCCAGCAGCTTAGAAGCCCACAGGGACTCGACAGATACGCAGTATTTT.